A single sample is the source of the 32 T cell receptor beta chains below, sequenced in a study of blood T cell repertoires in COVID-19. The assay was immunoSEQ multiplex PCR, and TCRdb's table has in-frame clones only and misses some. The data contain 85,000 to 120,000 clones, approximately 90% of them singletons. The sample comprised peripheral blood. The source is a man aged 45-65 years with active COVID-19.

In its sample, this clone was seen once. The chain has TRBV4-3 and TRBJ1-2; TRBD1 matches at 8 bases. The J segment lost 4 bases and the V segment lost 0 bases, leaving 7 bases of the junction unmatched. The length of the CDR3 is 16 residues. Germline assignment: CDR1 LGHNA and CDR2 YSLEER. CDR3: CASSQDGGTGFYGYTF. CDR3 coding DNA: TGCGCCAGCAGCCAAGATGGGGGGACAGGCTTCTATGGCTACACCTTC.

The genes are TRBV19 and TRBJ2-2; D possibly corresponds to TRBD1 (5 bases). In germline, CDR1 is LNHDA, CDR2 SQIVND (reference sequence). The CDR3 contains 15 residues. V lost 2 bases and J lost 3, with 10 bases in between. CDR3 amino acids: CASSIRQKDTGELFF. CDR3 coding DNA: TGTGCCAGTAGTATAAGACAGAAAGACACCGGGGAGCTGTTTTTT.

The CDR3 region has the DNA TGTGCCAGCTCAGAACAGGGCCGAGCTAACTATGGCTACACCTTC. Its translation is CASSEQGRANYGYTF. This chain connects TRBV18 to TRBJ1-2, with a tentative D call TRBD1 (6 bases). The CDR3 sequence is 15 residues long. Trimming cost V 5 bases and J 0 bases, with 13 bases left between them. Germline values: CDR1 KGHSH, CDR2 LQKENI.

The J gene is TRBJ2-7, the V gene TRBV7-2; a weak D match, TRBD1 (6 bases). Trimming took off 6 bases at V and 4 bases at J, with 13 bases between the two ends. This CDR3 contains 13 residues. Germline V gene lookup returns CDR1 SGHTA and CDR2 FQGNSA. CDR3 bases: TGTGCCAGCAGACCGGGACAAGAGTACGAGCAGTACTTC. It is translated as CASRPGQEYEQYF.

The chain links TRBV4-1 to TRBJ2-6; 7 bases map to TRBD1. The junction had 15 bases not matched to a gene; V was cut back by 1 base and J by 0 bases. The V gene's germline CDR1 is MGHRA and CDR2 YSYEKL. This CDR3 comprises 21 residues. The CDR3 spells CASSQGNLKGALISGANVLTF. The CDR3 coding sequence is TGCGCCAGCAGCCAAGGGAATTTGAAGGGGGCCCTTATCTCTGGGGCCAACGTCCTGACTTTC.

The gene calls are TRBV6-5 and TRBJ2-7; 7 positions agree with TRBD2. The germline CDR1 and CDR2 sequences are MNHEY and SVGAGI. J gave up 7 bases and V 9 bases, and 15 bases lay outside the gene matches. This CDR3 is 14 amino acids long. The CDR3 DNA follows: TGTGCCAGTCAAAGCGGGGCCGAGACGTGGGAGCAGTACTTC. It translates to CASQSGAETWEQYF.

The rearrangement uses TRBV2 and TRBJ1-5; 9 nucleotides match TRBD1. Per germline, CDR1 SNHLY and CDR2 FYNNEI. The CDR3 runs to 13 residues. V shed 8 bases, J shed 7 bases, and the junction held 6 bases outside the gene matches. The chain's CDR3 is CASRGTGIQPQHF. The CDR3 DNA sequence: TGTGCCAGCCGGGGGACAGGGATACAGCCCCAGCATTTT.

The chain links TRBV24-1 to TRBJ2-3; TRBD1 is a possible D gene (6 bases). CDR1 is KGHDR, CDR2 SFDVKD, per germline. V dropped 7 bases and J dropped 5 bases, with 12 bases sitting between them. The CDR3 has 13 amino acids. DNA of the CDR3: TGTGCCACCAGCTTAGGGGGAGAAGATACGCAGTATTTT. It specifies CATSLGGEDTQYF.

J is TRBJ1-5 and V is TRBV12-2. TRBV12-2 is given as a pseudogene. CDR3 size: 16 residues. CDR3 nucleotide sequence: TGTGCAAGTCGCTTAGTCCTCGGGGACTCGCAGGGGCCCCAGCATTTT. It yields the protein CASRLVLGDSQGPQHF.

The chain carries TRBV5-5 and TRBJ1-2; D is undetermined. The germline V gene encodes CDR1 SGHKS and CDR2 YYEKEE (reference sequence). The CDR3 totals 16 residues. V lost 1 base, J lost 2 bases, and 15 bases lay in between. In DNA form, the CDR3 reads TGTGCCAGCAGCTTGCGGCAGGCCGCATTCAACTATGGCTACACCTTC. Amino acids: CASSLRQAAFNYGYTF.

This chain uses TRBV6-5 with TRBJ1-4, with 9 bases fitting TRBD1. The V segment lost 8 bases and the J segment 8 bases; nucleotides outside the gene matches: 3. In germline, CDR1 is MNHEY, CDR2 SVGAGI. The CDR3 has 12 residues. This CDR3 is CASDRGGEKLFF. CDR3 nucleotides: TGTGCCAGCGACAGGGGGGGGGAAAAACTGTTTTTT.

The CDR3 DNA is TGTGCCAGCAGTAACCCTCCGACAGAGATCCCCTACGAGCAGTACTTC. Translated: CASSNPPTEIPYEQYF. V gene TRBV27 combines with J gene TRBJ2-7, with D possibly matching TRBD1 (5 bases). The CDR3 is made up of 16 amino acids. Germline loops: CDR1 MNHEY, CDR2 SMNVEV (reference sequence). The V and J ends lost 5 bases and 2 bases respectively, with 19 bases between them.

The chain carries TRBV5-1 and TRBJ2-5; maybe TRBD2 (6 bases). Trimming cost V 4 bases and J 2 bases, with 9 bases left between them. The V gene's germline CDR1 is SGHRS and CDR2 YFSETQ. CDR3 length equals 13 residues. The CDR3 region has the DNA TGCGCCAGCAGCGGGACTGGACAAGAGACCCAGTACTTC. It yields the protein CASSGTGQETQYF.

This chain uses TRBV6-5 with TRBJ2-7, with D possibly matching TRBD1 (6 bases). CDR1 MNHEY and CDR2 SVGAGI come from the germline V gene. The CDR3 extends over 14 amino acids. The germline V and J ends were trimmed by 6 bases and 0 bases, with 12 bases remaining between them. The CDR3 spells CASSRDRSSYEQYF. CDR3 coding DNA: TGTGCCAGCAGCCGAGACAGGAGCTCCTACGAGCAGTACTTC.

The V call is TRBV30, the J call TRBJ2-3, with 10 bases lining up with TRBD2. V trimming: 3 bases; J trimming: 9 bases; junction bases outside the gene matches: 9. CDR1 is GTSNPN, CDR2 SVGIG, per germline (reference sequence). The CDR3 loop spans 14 amino acids. The CDR3 reads CAWSQAGGRGTQYF. The DNA for the CDR3 is TGTGCCTGGAGCCAAGCGGGGGGGCGAGGGACGCAGTATTTT. The entire variable domain, with the rest obtained from reference TRBV30 and TRBJ2-3, is as follows: SQTIHQWPATLVQPVGSPLSLECTVEGTSNPNLYWYRQAAGRGLQLLFYSVGIGQISSEVPQNLSASRPQDRQFILSSKKLLLSDSGFYLCAWSQAGGRGTQYFGPGTRLTVL.

This clone was counted a single time. The genes are TRBV20-1 and TRBJ2-3; the D is unclear. Germline V gives CDR1 DFQATT, CDR2 SNEGSKA (reference sequence). The CDR3 loop spans 11 amino acids. Trimming left V 3 bases short and J 3 bases short, with 4 bases between. CDR3 loop: CSARYTDTQYF. The CDR3 DNA follows: TGCAGTGCTAGGTATACAGATACGCAGTATTTT.

The sample holds one count of this clone. The chain has TRBV4-2 and TRBJ1-2; D uncertain. V was shortened by 2 bases and J by 5 bases, with 3 bases between the two germline ends. CDR3 length: 11 amino acids. Looked up from germline, CDR1 is LGHNA and CDR2 is YNFKEQ. CDR3 amino acids: CASSQSYGYTF. The CDR3 DNA reads TGTGCCAGCAGCCAATCGTATGGCTACACCTTC.

The chain links TRBV4-1 to TRBJ1-6, with D possibly matching TRBD1 (5 bases). Germline loops: CDR1 MGHRA, CDR2 YSYEKL. With 0 bases removed from V and 12 bases from J, the gap between germline ends came to 18 bases. The CDR3 is 16 residues long. The CDR3 sequence is CASSQEQGRALGPLHF. The CDR3, as DNA: TGCGCCAGCAGCCAAGAGCAGGGCAGGGCCTTGGGACCCCTCCACTTT.

The chain couples TRBV12-3 or TRBV12-4 to TRBJ2-5; D is undetermined. This CDR3 has 13 amino acids. V lost 4 bases to trimming and J lost 2 bases, with 8 bases between them. In DNA form, the CDR3 reads TGTGCCAGCAGTTCACAGAATCAAGAGACCCAGTACTTC. Encoded protein: CASSSQNQETQYF.

This clone was seen once. The V gene is TRBV3-1 (or the pseudogene TRBV3-2), the J gene TRBJ1-2; a possible D gene is TRBD1 (5 bases). Germline V gene data show CDR1 as LGHDT and CDR2 as YNNKEL (reference sequence). This CDR3 has 14 residues. Trimming stripped 0 bases from V and 4 bases from J, with 9 bases between. CDR3 protein: CASSQDWGAYGYTF. The CDR3 DNA follows: TGTGCCAGCAGCCAAGATTGGGGCGCCTATGGCTACACCTTC.

The chain links TRBV12-3 or TRBV12-4 to TRBJ2-2; 8 bases match TRBD2. The CDR3 has 11 amino acids. After removal of 6 bases from V and 10 bases from J, the junction contained 1 base not matched to a gene. The CDR3 DNA reads as TGTGCCAGCAGGACTAGCGAGGAGCTGTTTTTT. It specifies CASRTSEELFF.

The genes are TRBV27 and TRBJ2-5; possibly TRBD1 for D (6 bases). Germline values: CDR1 MNHEY, CDR2 SMNVEV (reference sequence). The V and J ends lost 5 bases and 5 bases respectively, with 15 bases between them. The CDR3 has 14 residues. DNA of the CDR3: TGTGCCAGCAGTCCCTGGGACAATTTGGAGACCCAGTACTTC. Its translation is CASSPWDNLETQYF.

This chain links TRBV7-3 with TRBJ1-6, with D unclear. There are 14 residues in the CDR3. Trimming took 5 bases from V and 4 from J, leaving 9 bases between them. Germline V CDR1 and CDR2: SGHTA, FQGTGA. CDR3: CASSLGGYNSPLHF. The CDR3, as DNA: TGTGCCAGCAGCCTGGGAGGATATAATTCACCCCTCCACTTT.

V gene TRBV2 combines with J gene TRBJ2-7; 9 nucleotides match TRBD1. The CDR3 covers 14 residues. Trimming took 7 bases from V and 4 from J; bases not matched to a gene: 8. CDR1 and CDR2 (germline): SNHLY, FYNNEI. The CDR3 sequence: CASKLTGGGYEQYF. As DNA, the CDR3 is TGTGCCAGCAAATTGACAGGGGGAGGTTACGAGCAGTACTTC.

The rearrangement joins TRBV25-1 to TRBJ1-4, with 9 nucleotides matching TRBD1. With 6 bases clipped from V and 3 bases from J, the junction kept 5 bases outside the gene matches. The CDR3 is 15 amino acids. Germline V gene lookup returns CDR1 MGHDK and CDR2 SYGVNS. The CDR3 spells CASRRQGGSNEKLFF. The CDR3 DNA is TGTGCCAGCAGACGACAGGGGGGATCTAATGAAAAACTGTTTTTT. The full variable domain, completed using reference TRBV25-1 and TRBJ1-4, is EADIYQTPRYLVIGTGKKITLECSQTMGHDKMYWYQQDPGMELHLIHYSYGVNSTEKGDLSSESTVSRIRTEHFPLTLESARPSHTSQYLCASRRQGGSNEKLFFGSGTQLSVL.

This chain joins TRBV18 and TRBJ2-1; 7 bases line up with TRBD1. V was clipped by 1 base and J by 7 bases; unmatched bases: 10. The germline gives CDR1 KGHSH, CDR2 LQKENI. The CDR3 is made up of 16 amino acids. CDR3 in DNA: TGTGCCAGCTCACCACGACAGGGAGAGAGTGCGAATGAGCAGTTCTTC. This encodes CASSPRQGESANEQFF. The full variable domain, completed using reference TRBV18 and TRBJ2-1, is NAGVMQNPRHLVRRRGQEARLRCSPMKGHSHVYWYRQLPEEGLKFMVYLQKENIIDESGMPKERFSAEFPKEGPSILRIQQVVRGDSAAYFCASSPRQGESANEQFFGPGTRLTVL.

V and J are TRBV2 and TRBJ2-5; the D gene is possibly TRBD2 (5 bases). The germline V and J ends were trimmed by 8 bases and 9 bases, with 13 bases remaining between them. Germline V CDR1 and CDR2: SNHLY, FYNNEI. This CDR3 is 11 amino acids long. This CDR3 reads CASQAGKAQYF. CDR3 DNA: TGTGCCAGCCAGGCCGGGAAGGCCCAGTACTTC.

This sequence joins TRBV12-3 or TRBV12-4 and TRBJ1-1; D might be TRBD1 (6 bases). V was pared by 3 bases and J by 4 bases, with 9 bases between. The CDR3 is 13 residues long. The chain's CDR3 is CASSLGAVTEAFF. The CDR3 nucleotides read TGTGCCAGCAGTTTGGGGGCGGTCACTGAAGCTTTCTTT.

The chain carries TRBV5-1 and TRBJ2-5; D not certain. Germline V lookup: CDR1 SGHRS, CDR2 YFSETQ. The CDR3 is made up of 13 amino acids. V was pared by 1 base and J by 5 bases, with 9 bases between. As DNA, the CDR3 is TGCGCCAGCAGCTTGTTCCAGGCGGAGACCCAGTACTTC. It translates to CASSLFQAETQYF.

CDR3 loop: CAWSLDSRNTIYF. The CDR3 bases are TGTGCCTGGAGTTTAGATTCTCGAAACACCATATATTTT. This sequence joins TRBV30 and TRBJ1-3; D is unclear. Germline V gene lookup returns CDR1 GTSNPN and CDR2 SVGIG (reference sequence). V was pared by 2 bases and J by 5 bases, with 10 bases between. This CDR3 spans 13 amino acids. The variable domain in full, completed from reference TRBV30 and TRBJ1-3, reads SQTIHQWPATLVQPVGSPLSLECTVEGTSNPNLYWYRQAAGRGLQLLFYSVGIGQISSEVPQNLSASRPQDRQFILSSKKLLLSDSGFYLCAWSLDSRNTIYFGEGSWLTVV.

The chain recombines TRBV5-1 with TRBJ2-1; 7 bases match TRBD2. Germline loops: CDR1 SGHRS, CDR2 YFSETQ. The CDR3 totals 15 residues. Unmatched junction bases numbered 0, after V lost 0 bases and J lost 0 bases. This chain's CDR3 is CASSLASGSYNEQFF. CDR3 bases: TGCGCCAGCAGCTTGGCTAGCGGCTCCTACAATGAGCAGTTCTTC. The full variable domain, with the rest looked up from reference TRBV5-1 and TRBJ2-1, is KAGVTQTPRYLIKTRGQQVTLSCSPISGHRSVSWYQQTPGQGLQFLFEYFSETQRNKGNFPGRFSGRQFSNSRSEMNVSTLELGDSALYLCASSLASGSYNEQFFGPGTRLTVL.

Here the CDR3 reads CASSFQTGYNEQFF. The CDR3 bases are TGCGCCAGCAGCTTTCAGACAGGCTACAATGAGCAGTTCTTC. The rearrangement uses TRBV5-1 and TRBJ2-1; tentatively, D is TRBD1 (6 bases). The CDR3 runs to 14 residues. Trimming shortened V by 2 bases and J by 3 bases, and 9 bases separated the two germline ends. Germline V gene sequence: CDR1 SGHRS, CDR2 YFSETQ.